The clone carrying this T cell receptor beta chain is a singleton in its sample. Its antigen is as yet unknown. These data belong to a study of shared clonotypes between healthy human individuals. The wider study: For every donor, three CD4 naive, three CD4 memory, two CD8 naive and one CD8 memory plates were used. Study findings and constraints: Of the naive CD4 clonotypes, about 5% were shared across several donors.

Division of CD4+ cells produced a CD45RA+ naive subset and a CD45RA-negative memory subset. Assay used: immunoSEQ multiplex PCR; TCRdb lists only in-frame clones, some missing. The sample has a few million clones, around 93% seen once. Germline V CDR1 and CDR2: SGHTA, FQGNSA. V was trimmed by 1 base and J by 0 bases, leaving 10 bases between them. This CDR3 comprises 15 residues. The source of this sequence is a young man in good health. Some clones in this sample may be carry-over from other donors' samples. The material sequenced was naive CD4+ T cells from PBMCs. Subset indicated: CD45RA+ positively selected. V usage is TRBV7-2 and J usage is TRBJ2-7; D is uncertain. This CDR3 is CASSLGLSTSYEQYF. The CDR3 coding sequence is TGTGCCAGCAGCTTAGGACTCTCCACCTCCTACGAGCAGTACTTC.